This T cell receptor beta chain emerged from a study of HIV-infected patients and healthy controls. cDNA was made from 500 ng RNA using alpha and beta constant primers. Separate chain-specific third strand synthesis with multiplexing indices produced the alpha and beta libraries. MiXCR was run by TCRdb on the 5' RACE reads, yielding one entry per CDR3 protein. The sample lists roughly 20,000 distinct CDR3 sequences; 10% to 15% were seen once. The repertoire came from unfractionated whole blood and reflected all unsorted peripheral T cells. From germline, CDR1 is DFQATT and CDR2 SNEGSKA (reference sequence). The junction had 15 bases not matched to a gene; V was cut back by 6 bases and J by 6 bases. This CDR3 contains 16 residues. By sample fraction, this clonotype is medium-sized.

Sequencing was performed on blood. V gene TRBV20-1 combines with J gene TRBJ2-3; 10 bases align to TRBD2. The TCR was taken from an adult in good health. Here the CDR3 DNA reads TGCAGTGCCGTACAGGGGTCTAGCGGGGGACAGGATACGCAGTATTTT. It is translated as CSAVQGSSGGQDTQYF.